These T cell receptor beta chains were read from a single sample in a study of blood T cell repertoires in COVID-19. Repertoires were generated with immunoSEQ multiplex PCR, while TCRdb's copy carries only in-frame clones and drops some. The sample has around 300,000 clones; 88% are singletons. The sequenced material came from PBMCs or T cells enriched from blood (not recorded which). The receptors originated from a man aged 30-40 years who had recovered from COVID-19. The CDR3 runs from the conserved cysteine through the conserved F or W. Fields, in order: J gene, D gene, clone size, V gene, CDR3 protein, CDR3 DNA. A D gene is named only where the DNA matches it firmly. Not all rows give a size; the values are once, few, many and, for expanded clones, a class.

TRBJ2-2 | TRBD1 | . | TRBV19 | CASSMLQGAAGELFF | TGTGCCAGTAGTATGCTCCAGGGGGCCGCCGGGGAGCTGTTTTTT
TRBJ2-7 | . | . | TRBV5-6 | CASNKGHQDEQYF | TGTGCCAGCAATAAGGGACATCAGGACGAGCAGTACTTC
TRBJ2-5 | . | . | TRBV7-8 | CASSFSRQVTQETQYF | TGTGCCAGCAGCTTCAGCCGGCAGGTGACCCAAGAGACCCAGTACTTC
TRBJ2-2 | . | . | TRBV2 | CASSEVIGGTGELFF | TGTGCCAGCAGTGAAGTTATTGGAGGTACCGGGGAGCTGTTTTTT
TRBJ2-5 | TRBD1 | . | TRBV5-1 | CASSPSRGRDRLKETQYF | TGCGCCAGCAGTCCGAGCCGGGGGCGGGACAGGTTGAAAGAGACCCAGTACTTC
TRBJ1-4 | . | few | TRBV3-1/TRBV3-2 | CASSQPLGGEKLFF | TGTGCCAGCAGCCAGCCCTTGGGGGGTGAAAAACTGTTTTTT
TRBJ2-5 | TRBD1 | . | TRBV11-2 | CASSLDHHYRGSQETQYF | TGTGCCAGCAGCTTAGACCACCACTACAGGGGGTCTCAAGAGACCCAGTACTTC
TRBJ2-3 | . | . | TRBV29-1 | CSGIPRGYSTDTQYF | TGCAGCGGCATTCCCCGGGGGTATAGCACAGATACGCAGTATTTT
TRBJ1-5 | TRBD1 | . | TRBV19 | CASRINRGISNQPQHF | TGTGCCAGTAGGATAAACAGGGGGATAAGCAATCAGCCCCAGCATTTT
TRBJ2-5 | . | . | TRBV9 | CASSVGGTKETQYF | TGTGCCAGCAGCGTGGGGGGAACCAAAGAGACCCAGTACTTC
TRBJ2-2 | . | . | TRBV7-9 | CASSFRGTGELFF | TGTGCCAGCAGCTTTCGGGGAACCGGGGAGCTGTTTTTT
TRBJ2-7 | TRBD1 | . | TRBV9 | CASSVEGGFSSYEQYF | TGTGCCAGCAGCGTAGAAGGGGGCTTTAGCTCCTACGAGCAGTACTTC
TRBJ1-6 | . | . | TRBV9 | CASSGTGINSPLHF | TGTGCCAGCAGCGGGACGGGGATTAATTCACCCCTCCACTTT
TRBJ1-4 | . | . | TRBV28 | CASRSPPERKLFF | TGTGCCAGCAGATCCCCGCCGGAGAGAAAACTGTTTTTT
TRBJ2-3 | . | . | TRBV7-9 | CASRTMDTQYF | TGTGCCAGCAGGACAATGGATACGCAGTATTTT
TRBJ1-1 | TRBD1 | . | TRBV30 | CAWSVWDRVLVGAFF | TGTGCCTGGAGTGTGTGGGACAGGGTCCTGGTCGGAGCTTTCTTT
TRBJ2-3 | TRBD1 | . | TRBV28 | CASSWTGLTDTQYF | TGTGCCAGCAGTTGGACAGGGCTCACAGATACGCAGTATTTT
TRBJ2-3 | . | once | TRBV5-4 | CASSSRGGDSDTQYF | TGTGCCAGCAGCTCAAGGGGGGGAGATTCAGATACGCAGTATTTT
TRBJ2-7 | . | . | TRBV5-5 | CASSPSSMAAYYEQYF | TGTGCCAGCAGCCCCAGCAGTATGGCGGCGTACTACGAGCAGTACTTC
TRBJ2-6 | TRBD2 | few | TRBV24-1 | CATSVRPGLAGGTGANVLTF | TGTGCCACCAGTGTCCGTCCGGGACTAGCGGGGGGAACTGGGGCCAACGTCCTGACTTTC
TRBJ1-5 | TRBD1 | . | TRBV6-5 | CASSPQGGQPQHF | TGTGCCAGCAGTCCGCAGGGGGGTCAGCCCCAGCATTTT
TRBJ1-5 | . | few | TRBV7-9 | CASSSGGQPQHF | TGTGCCAGCAGTTCCGGGGGTCAGCCCCAGCATTTT
TRBJ2-2 | . | . | TRBV9 | CASSVGQLNTGELFF | TGTGCCAGCAGCGTGGGACAACTGAACACCGGGGAGCTGTTTTTT
TRBJ2-5 | TRBD1 | . | TRBV5-1 | CASSPGTGEETQYF | TGCGCCAGCAGCCCTGGGACAGGGGAAGAGACCCAGTACTTC
TRBJ1-2 | . | few | TRBV6-5 | CASSYAGPGYGYTF | TGTGCCAGCAGTTACGCAGGGCCCGGCTATGGCTACACCTTC
TRBJ2-1 | TRBD2 | . | TRBV6-5 | CASGLAGRNEQFF | TGTGCCAGTGGACTAGCGGGGCGAAATGAGCAGTTCTTC
TRBJ1-4 | . | few | TRBV18 | CASSNKVGEKLFF | TGTGCCAGCTCCAACAAGGTCGGGGAAAAACTGTTTTTT